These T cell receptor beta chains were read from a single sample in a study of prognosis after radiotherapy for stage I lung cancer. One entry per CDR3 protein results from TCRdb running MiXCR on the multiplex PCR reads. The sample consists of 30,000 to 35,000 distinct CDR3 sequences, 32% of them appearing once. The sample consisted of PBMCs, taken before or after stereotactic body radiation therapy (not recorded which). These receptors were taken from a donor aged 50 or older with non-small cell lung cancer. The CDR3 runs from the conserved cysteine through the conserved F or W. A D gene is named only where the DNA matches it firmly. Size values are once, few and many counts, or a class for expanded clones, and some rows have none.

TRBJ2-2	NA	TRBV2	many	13	TGTGCCAGCAGTGAAGTTACCACCGGGGAGCTGTTTTTT	CASSEVTTGELFF
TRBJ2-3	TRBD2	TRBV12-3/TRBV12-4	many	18	TGTGCCAGCAGTTTCAGACTGAGCGGGAGCCCCGGAACAGATACGCAGTATTTT	CASSFRLSGSPGTDTQYF
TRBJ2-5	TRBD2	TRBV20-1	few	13	TGCAGTGCCCAGACCCCCGGGGGGGAGACCCAGTACTTC	CSAQTPGGETQYF
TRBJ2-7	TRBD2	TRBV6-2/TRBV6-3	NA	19	TGTGTCAGCAGTACCCGACTAGCGGTAGGAGGAAAATTGGATTACGAGCAGTACTTC	CVSSTRLAVGGKLDYEQYF
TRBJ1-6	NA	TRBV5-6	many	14	TGTGCCAGCAGCTTAGGGCAGGGTCATTCACCCCTCCACTTT	CASSLGQGHSPLHF
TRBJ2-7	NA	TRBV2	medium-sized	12	TGTGCCAGCAGTGAATCAAGCGTTGCGCAGTACTTC	CASSESSVAQYF
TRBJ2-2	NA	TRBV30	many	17	TGTGCCTGGAGCGCCCCCGGGGACGGAGCTTGGACCGGGGAGCTGTTTTTT	CAWSAPGDGAWTGELFF
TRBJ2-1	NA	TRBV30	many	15	TGTGCCTGGTCCGGAGAGTACGAACGGAACAATGAGCAGTTCTTC	CAWSGEYERNNEQFF
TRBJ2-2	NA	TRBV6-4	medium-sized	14	TGTGCCAGCAGTGAAATGGTTCGTACCGGGGAGCTGTTTTTT	CASSEMVRTGELFF
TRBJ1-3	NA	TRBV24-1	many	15	TGTGCCACCAGTGATTCGCGCCCCTCTGGAAACACCATATATTTT	CATSDSRPSGNTIYF
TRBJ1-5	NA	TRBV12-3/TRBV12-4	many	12	TGTGCCAGCAATGAGGGTAATCAGCCCCAGCATTTT	CASNEGNQPQHF
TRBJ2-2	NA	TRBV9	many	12	TGTGCCAGCAGCGTGTGGTACGGGGAGCTGTTTTTT	CASSVWYGELFF
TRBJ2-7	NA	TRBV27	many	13	TGTGCCAGCAGTTTATCAGGCCCCTACGAGCAGTACTTC	CASSLSGPYEQYF
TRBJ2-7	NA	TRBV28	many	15	TGTGCCAGCAGTTTACAGGGTAGACTTACCTACGAGCAGTACTTC	CASSLQGRLTYEQYF
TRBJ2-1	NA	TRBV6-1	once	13	TGTGCCAGCATTAGACTCGCCGACAATGAGCAGTTCTTC	CASIRLADNEQFF
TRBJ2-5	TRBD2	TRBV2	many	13	TGTGCCAGCAGTTGGACTAGCGTAGGGACCCAGTACTTC	CASSWTSVGTQYF
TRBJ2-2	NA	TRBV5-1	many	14	TGCGCCAGCAGCTTCGGGGTAGTGGCCGGGGAGCTGTTTTTT	CASSFGVVAGELFF
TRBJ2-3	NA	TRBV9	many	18	TGTGCCAGCAGCGTAGCATCCGCTGTCCGGGACTTTACAGATACGCAGTATTTT	CASSVASAVRDFTDTQYF
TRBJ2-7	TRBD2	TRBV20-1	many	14	TGCAGTGCTTCCTACCCGGGGAGGGCCTACGAGCAGTACTTC	CSASYPGRAYEQYF
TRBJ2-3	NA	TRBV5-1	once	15	TGCGCCAGCAGCTTGGCGGGACGGGAAACAGATACGCAGTATTTT	CASSLAGRETDTQYF
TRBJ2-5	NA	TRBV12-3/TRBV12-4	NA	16	TGTGCCAGCAGTGAACCCGGGACTGGGTTGAAAGAGACCCAGTACTTC	CASSEPGTGLKETQYF
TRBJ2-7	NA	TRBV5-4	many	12	TGTGCCAGCAGCTTGTACCCCTACGAGCAGTACTTC	CASSLYPYEQYF
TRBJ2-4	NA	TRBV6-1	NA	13	TGTGCCACCAACTCTGAGGGGAATGACATTCAGTACTTC	CATNSEGNDIQYF
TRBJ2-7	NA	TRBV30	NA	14	TGTGCCTGGATGTCCGAAAGTACAGGCTACGAGCAGTACTTC	CAWMSESTGYEQYF
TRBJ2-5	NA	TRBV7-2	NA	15	TGTGCCAGCAGCTTAAACCAGGGGAGTGGGGAGACCCAGTACTTC	CASSLNQGSGETQYF
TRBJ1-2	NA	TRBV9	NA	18	TGTGCAAGCAGCGTAGCCACCCAGGAGGGCAATCGTACCTATGGCTACACCTTC	CASSVATQEGNRTYGYTF
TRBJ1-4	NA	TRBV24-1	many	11	TGTGCCACCAGTGACGGGGATACGCATTTTTTT	CATSDGDTHFF
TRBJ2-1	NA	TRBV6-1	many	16	TGTGCCAGCAGTGGACAGCCGTTATGGTCCTACAATGAGCAGTTCTTC	CASSGQPLWSYNEQFF
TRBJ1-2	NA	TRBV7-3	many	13	TGTGCCAGCAGCTTAGGGAGAGGCTATGGCTACACCTTC	CASSLGRGYGYTF
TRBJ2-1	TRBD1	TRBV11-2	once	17	TGTGCCAGCAGCTTTGGGAACACAGGGGCCCTCTACAATGAGCAGTTCTTC	CASSFGNTGALYNEQFF
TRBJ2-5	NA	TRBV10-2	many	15	TGCGCCAGCAGTAGACCACCGGAGGGGGCAGAGACCCAGTACTTC	CASSRPPEGAETQYF
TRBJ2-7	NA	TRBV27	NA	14	TGTGTCAGCAGACCCCTAGGGGGTGTCTACGAGCAGTACTTC	CVSRPLGGVYEQYF
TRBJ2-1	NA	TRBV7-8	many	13	TGTGCCAGCAGCTTAGGAGCGGTCAATGAGCAGTTCTTC	CASSLGAVNEQFF
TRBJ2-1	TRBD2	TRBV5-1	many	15	TGCGCCAGCAGCTTGGCCCAGACTAGCGACCGGGAGCAGTTCTTC	CASSLAQTSDREQFF
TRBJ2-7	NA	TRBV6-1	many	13	TGTGCCAGCACCAACGGGGGTCTCTACGAGCAGTACTTC	CASTNGGLYEQYF
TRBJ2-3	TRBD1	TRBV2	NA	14	TGTGCCAGCGGATTCCAGGGGGCAAGGGATACGCAGTATTTT	CASGFQGARDTQYF
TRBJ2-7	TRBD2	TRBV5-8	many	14	TGTGCCAGCAGCTTTGCGGGAGGAGCTGACGAGCAGTACTTC	CASSFAGGADEQYF
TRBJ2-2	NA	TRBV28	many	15	NA	CASSFFGQNTGELFF
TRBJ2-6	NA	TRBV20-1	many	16	TGCAGTGCTAGAGATCATGGGGGGTCTGGGGCCAACGTCCTGACTTTC	CSARDHGGSGANVLTF
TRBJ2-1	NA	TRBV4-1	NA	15	TGCGCCAGCAGCTTCGTGGGGGGATCCTACAATGAGCATTTCTTC	CASSFVGGSYNEHFF
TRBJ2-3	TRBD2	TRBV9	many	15	TGTGCCAGCAGCGCACTAGCGGACCGGGCGGCGGCGCAGTATTTT	CASSALADRAAAQYF